What follows are 21 T cell receptor beta chains derived from one specimen sequenced in a study of CD8+CD57+ T cells in acquired aplastic anemia. Using genomic DNA as the template, TCR beta VDJ and CDR3 profiling was carried out. Using its own MiXCR run on the reads, TCRdb lists one record per CDR3 protein. Of hundreds of thousands of distinct CDR3 sequences detected, 65% to 80% appear once; the ten largest clones hold around 4%. The sample consisted of sorted CD4+, CD8+, or CD8+CD57+ T cells (not recorded which) from PBMCs. These receptors all stem from a human donor in good health, serving as a control.

A note on this clonotype: The CDR3 ends on some other residue instead of the conserved phenylalanine or tryptophan, so this is likely a read error. V and J are TRBV2 and TRBJ1-6; D is ambiguous. The CDR3 totals 13 residues. Germline V gene lookup returns CDR1 SNHLY and CDR2 FYNNEI. V lost 6 bases to trimming and J lost 15 bases, with 18 bases between them. CDR3 amino acids: CASSLAGGSHLHI. CDR3 in DNA: TGTGCCAGCAGCTTGGCGGGAGGGTCCCACCTCCACATT.

Comment on this clonotype: A much larger clone is a single base away; this may be a read error. This chain links TRBV12-3 or TRBV12-4 with TRBJ2-1, with 10 bases matching TRBD2. This CDR3 contains 15 residues. V lost 5 bases, J lost 1 base, and 2 bases stayed unmatched. The CDR3 DNA follows: TGTGCCAGCAGTAGGACTAGCGGATCCTACAATGAGCAGTTCTTC. This codes for CASSRTSGSYNEQFF.

Points on this clonotype: This may be a read error: a much more frequent sequence differs by one nucleotide. V usage is TRBV9 and J usage is TRBJ2-7; 7 nucleotides align to TRBD1. Germline lookup yields CDR1 SGDLS and CDR2 YYNGEE. The CDR3 is made up of 17 amino acids. V shed 4 bases, J shed 2 bases, and the junction held 15 bases outside the gene matches. CDR3 sequence reads: CASSSRRPGTEAYEQYF. The DNA for the CDR3 is TGTGCCAGCAGCTCCAGAAGACCAGGGACAGAAGCCTACGAGCAGTACTTC.

Regarding this clonotype: Since a much larger clone is just one base distant, this may be a read error. This chain connects TRBV7-3 to TRBJ2-1; D ambiguous. The CDR3 covers 12 residues. Germline CDR1 and CDR2: SGHTA and FQGTGA. Deletions cut 5 bases from V and 5 bases from J, with 7 bases between. The CDR3 bases are TGTGCCAGCAGCCAGCCCGACAATGAGCAGTTCTTC. Protein: CASSQPDNEQFF.

The chain is built from TRBV4-2 and TRBJ2-7; D is tentatively TRBD1 or TRBD2 (5 bases each). The CDR3 runs 16 residues. V lost 0 bases and J lost 5, with 17 bases in between. In germline, CDR1 is LGHNA, CDR2 YNFKEQ. The CDR3 reads CASSQEFGTSSDEQYF. DNA of the CDR3: TGTGCCAGCAGCCAAGAATTCGGGACCTCGTCCGACGAGCAGTACTTC.

The chain links TRBV7-3 to TRBJ1-2; no reliable D call. Between the trimmed V and J ends, which lost 6 bases and 5 bases, there was a span of 16 bases. CDR1 and CDR2 from the germline V gene are SGHTA and FQGTGA. The CDR3 has 14 residues. The CDR3 region is CASSVSMFVYGYTF. CDR3 sequence (DNA): TGTGCCAGCAGTGTGTCGATGTTCGTGTATGGCTACACCTTC.

The J gene is TRBJ1-2, the V gene TRBV25-1; tentative D call: TRBD1 (6 bases). Trimming cost V 2 bases and J 3 bases, with 13 bases left between them. This CDR3 has 15 residues. Germline CDR1 and CDR2: MGHDK and SYGVNS. CDR3 region: CASSENGGPYYGYTF. CDR3 DNA sequence: TGTGCCAGCAGTGAAAATGGGGGGCCCTACTATGGCTACACCTTC.

The V call is TRBV5-4, the J call TRBJ1-5, with unresolved D. CDR1 is SGHNT, CDR2 YYREEE, per germline (reference sequence). Trimming shortened V by 0 bases and J by 0 bases, and 7 bases separated the two germline ends. The CDR3 runs 15 residues. CDR3 protein: CASSLGSDSNQPQHF. CDR3 bases: TGTGCCAGCAGCTTGGGGAGCGATAGCAATCAGCCCCAGCATTTT.

Turning to this clonotype: A junction boundary mismatches the germline segment, possibly from a read error. The rearrangement links TRBV7-8 to TRBJ2-2; TRBD1 matches 10 bases. Germline V lookup: CDR1 SGHVS, CDR2 FQNEAQ. The CDR3 is 12 residues long. The CDR3 reads CASSVSDRGLWF. The CDR3 coding sequence is TGTGCCAGCAGCGTGAGCGACAGGGGGCTGTGGTTT.

A note on this clonotype: A junction boundary mismatches the germline segment, possibly from a read error. This chain links TRBV12-3 or TRBV12-4 with TRBJ2-1; 8 bases match TRBD1. The CDR3 is 15 residues long. Written as DNA, the CDR3 is TGTGCCACCAGTGGACAGACAGGGGCATACAATGAGCAGTTCTTC. Translated: CATSGQTGAYNEQFF.

J is TRBJ2-5 and V is TRBV11-2; 9 nucleotides agree with TRBD2. CDR3 size: 16 residues. Germline V gene sequence: CDR1 SGHAT, CDR2 FQNNGV. Trimming at V came to 1 base and at J to 5 bases, leaving 8 bases not matched to a gene. The CDR3 reads CASSLVGLAGRETQYF. The CDR3 DNA sequence: TGTGCCAGCAGCTTAGTAGGGCTAGCGGGGCGGGAGACCCAGTACTTC.

The genes are TRBV7-2 and TRBJ2-5; 7 bases line up with TRBD1. CDR3 size: 16 residues. The V and J ends lost 0 bases and 0 bases, in that order; junction bases with no gene match: 4. Germline V CDR1 and CDR2: SGHTA, FQGNSA. The CDR3 bases are TGTGCCAGCAGCTTAGCGCTCGGACAGGACCAAGAGACCCAGTACTTC. It yields the protein CASSLALGQDQETQYF.

This clonotype was observed many times. The J gene is TRBJ2-5, the V gene TRBV19; perhaps TRBD1 as D (6 bases). CDR1 is LNHDA and CDR2 is SQIVND in the germline V gene (reference sequence). Trimming left V 7 bases short and J 1 base short, with 13 bases between. CDR3 size: 14 residues. In nucleotides, the CDR3 is TGTGCCAGTAACCTACAGGGATTCCAAGAGACCCAGTACTTC. Translation: CASNLQGFQETQYF.

This clonotype came up many times. The chain uses TRBV7-2 and TRBJ2-3, with D perhaps matching TRBD2 (6 bases). Germline V lookup: CDR1 SGHTA, CDR2 FQGNSA. The CDR3 contains 14 residues. V dropped 1 base and J dropped 7 bases, with 12 bases sitting between them. CDR3 region: CASSLVRSGNTQYF. DNA of the CDR3: TGTGCCAGCAGCTTAGTGCGTAGCGGAAATACGCAGTATTTT.

In this sample, this clonotype turned up many times. This chain joins TRBV4-3 and TRBJ2-5; the D gene is possibly TRBD1 (5 bases). V shed 4 bases and J shed 5 bases, with 20 bases lying between them. The germline V gene has CDR1 LGHNA and CDR2 YSLEER. The CDR3 loop spans 16 amino acids. The CDR3 loop is CASSPHQGRAGETQYF. As DNA, the CDR3 is TGCGCCAGCAGCCCCCATCAGGGAAGGGCTGGGGAGACCCAGTACTTC.

The chain joins TRBV27 to TRBJ1-1; possibly TRBD1 for D (5 bases). CDR1 and CDR2 from the germline V gene are MNHEY and SMNVEV (reference sequence). This CDR3 spans 15 amino acids. V gave up 6 bases and J gave up 3 bases, with 17 bases separating them. The CDR3: CASRPPPVGDTEAFF. In nucleotides, the CDR3 is TGTGCCAGCAGGCCCCCCCCCGTGGGGGACACTGAAGCTTTCTTT.

To note about this clonotype: The CDR3 ends on some other residue instead of the conserved phenylalanine or tryptophan, so this is likely a read error. The DNA is omitted, as the CDR3 cannot be located on it reliably, and the CDR3 follows TCRdb's listing. The gene calls are TRBV2 and TRBJ2-6; the D call of TRBD2 is as the table states it, not checked on the DNA. Per germline, CDR1 SNHLY and CDR2 FYNNEI. Counting both end residues, the CDR3 totals 15 amino acids. The CDR3: CASRDSQLSPLHFGN.

As regards this clonotype: It is unclear where the CDR3 begins or ends on the DNA, so no DNA is shown, and the CDR3 is as TCRdb lists it. V is TRBV7-2 and J is TRBJ1-2; the table names TRBD1, a call not compared with the DNA. 14 amino acids form the CDR3, both terminal residues included. The germline V gene has CDR1 SGHTA and CDR2 FQGNSA. The CDR3 here is CASNVAGGNTDYIF.

This clonotype was seen once. The chain couples TRBV7-9 to TRBJ1-1; D not resolved. With 7 bases removed from V and 4 bases from J, the gap between germline ends came to 13 bases. The CDR3 is made up of 13 amino acids. Per germline, CDR1 SEHNR and CDR2 FQNEAQ (reference sequence). CDR3 region: CASTATRATEAFF. The CDR3 region has the DNA TGTGCCAGCACCGCAACGAGAGCCACTGAAGCTTTCTTT.

The chain employs TRBV29-1 and TRBJ1-1; D gene uncertain. This CDR3 is 17 amino acids long. Germline V gene lookup returns CDR1 SQVTM and CDR2 ANQGSEA. V lost 5 bases and J 13 bases, leaving 35 bases between the germline ends. In DNA, the CDR3 is TGCAGCGTTTGCCCCTCATCCTCTGGAGTCAAGGTCACTGAATTTTTCTTT. Translated, it gives CSVCPSSSGVKVTEFFF.

Concerning this clonotype: Sequence at one end of the junction differs from germline and may be a read error. V gene TRBV7-2 combines with J gene TRBJ2-6; a weak D match, TRBD1 (5 bases). The CDR3 extends over 13 amino acids. Germline CDR1 reads SGHTA; CDR2 reads FQGNSA. CDR3 residues: CASRWGGANVLTF. The CDR3 DNA sequence: TGTGCCAGCAGATGGGGTGGGGCCAACGTCTTGACCTTC.